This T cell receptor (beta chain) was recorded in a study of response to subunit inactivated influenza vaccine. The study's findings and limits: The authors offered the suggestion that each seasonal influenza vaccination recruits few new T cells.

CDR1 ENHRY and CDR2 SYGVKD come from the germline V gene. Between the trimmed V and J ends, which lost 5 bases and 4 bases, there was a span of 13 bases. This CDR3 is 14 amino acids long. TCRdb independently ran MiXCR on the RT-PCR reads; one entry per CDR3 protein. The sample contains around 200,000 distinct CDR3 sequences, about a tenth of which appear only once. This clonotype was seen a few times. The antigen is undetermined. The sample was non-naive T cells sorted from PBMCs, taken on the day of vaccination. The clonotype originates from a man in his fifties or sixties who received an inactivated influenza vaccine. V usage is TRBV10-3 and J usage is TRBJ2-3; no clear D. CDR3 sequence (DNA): TGTGCCATCAGTTCGGGCGCAGGTCCAGATACGCAGTATTTT. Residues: CAISSGAGPDTQYF.